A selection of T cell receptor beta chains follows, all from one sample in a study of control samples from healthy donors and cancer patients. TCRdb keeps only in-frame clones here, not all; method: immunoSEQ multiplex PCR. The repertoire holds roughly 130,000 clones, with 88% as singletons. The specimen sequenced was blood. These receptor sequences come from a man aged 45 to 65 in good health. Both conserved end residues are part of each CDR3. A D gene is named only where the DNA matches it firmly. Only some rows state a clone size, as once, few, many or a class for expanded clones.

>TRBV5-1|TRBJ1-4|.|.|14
TGCGCCAGCAGCGCGGGTTGGGCGGATGAAAAACTGTTTTTT
CASSAGWADEKLFF
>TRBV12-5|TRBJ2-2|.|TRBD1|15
TGTGCTAGTAGCCGGGGACAGGGGGCGGCCGGGGAGCTGTTTTTT
CASSRGQGAAGELFF
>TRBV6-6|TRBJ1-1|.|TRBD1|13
TGTGCCAGCAGTGGACAGGGGAACACTGAAGCTTTCTTT
CASSGQGNTEAFF
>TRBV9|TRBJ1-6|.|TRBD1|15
TGTGCCAGCAGCGCAGGGACAGGGGGCGAAGCACCCCTCCACTTT
CASSAGTGGEAPLHF
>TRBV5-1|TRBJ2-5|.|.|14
TGCGCCAGCAGCTTGGGTGGCAACCAAGAGACCCAGTACTTC
CASSLGGNQETQYF
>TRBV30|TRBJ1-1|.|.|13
TGTGCCTGGAGTGTAAGGTTGAACACTGAAGCTTTCTTT
CAWSVRLNTEAFF
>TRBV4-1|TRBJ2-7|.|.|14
TGCGCCAGCAGCCCCCTAGGTGGTTACTACGAGCAGTACTTC
CASSPLGGYYEQYF
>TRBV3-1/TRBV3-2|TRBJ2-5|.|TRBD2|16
TGTGCCAGCAGCCAAGACCGGGGGGGGGCCGGAGAGACCCAGTACTTC
CASSQDRGGAGETQYF
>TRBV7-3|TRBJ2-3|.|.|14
TGTGCCAGCAGCTCCCGGGATCGCACAGATACGCAGTATTTT
CASSSRDRTDTQYF
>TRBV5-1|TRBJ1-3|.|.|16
TGCGCCAGCAGCTTGGCGGCGGGCCGCTCTGGAAACACCATATATTTT
CASSLAAGRSGNTIYF
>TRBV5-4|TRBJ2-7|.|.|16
TGTGCCAGCAGCCGAAATGAGGTGCGGGGAGTCTACGAGCAGTACTTC
CASSRNEVRGVYEQYF
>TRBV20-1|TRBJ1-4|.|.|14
TGCAGTGCTAGTTATCCGGGACGGGCTGAAAAACTGTTTTTT
CSASYPGRAEKLFF
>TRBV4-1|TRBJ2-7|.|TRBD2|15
TGCGCCAGCAGCCGCGGGACCGGGACTAGCTCCGAGCAGTACTTC
CASSRGTGTSSEQYF
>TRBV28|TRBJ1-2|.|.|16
TGTGCCAGCAGTTTAAAAAGGGGCGGTCTTTCTCTCGGCTACACCTTC
CASSLKRGGLSLGYTF
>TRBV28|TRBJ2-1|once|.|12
TGTGCCAGCAGCTTTAGACGGGGCGAGCAGTTCTTC
CASSFRRGEQFF
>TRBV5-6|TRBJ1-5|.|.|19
TGTGCCAGCAGCTTTTGCAGTAGGGGGGAGAGAAAGAACAATCAGCCCCAGCATTTT
CASSFCSRGERKNNQPQHF
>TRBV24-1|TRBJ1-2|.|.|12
TGTGCCACCAGTGATGACCTGCTAGGCTACACCTTC
CATSDDLLGYTF
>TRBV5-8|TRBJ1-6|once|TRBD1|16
TGTGCCAGCAGCGACGAAGGGACAGGGTGGGATTCACCCCTCCACTTT
CASSDEGTGWDSPLHF
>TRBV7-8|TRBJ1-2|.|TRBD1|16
TGTGCCAGCAGCTTAGTGGGCCCAACAGGGGTCTATGGCTACACCTTC
CASSLVGPTGVYGYTF
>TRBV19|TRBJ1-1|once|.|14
TGTGCCAGTAGTAATATGCAGGAGCTTGGCGGAGCTTTCTTT
CASSNMQELGGAFF
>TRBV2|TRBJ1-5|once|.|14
TGTGCCAGCAGTTTCACAGGGAGGGATCAGCCCCAGCATTTT
CASSFTGRDQPQHF
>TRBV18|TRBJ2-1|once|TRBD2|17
TGTGCCAGCTCACCACCCCAGCTAGCGGGGAGCTACAATGAGCAGTTCTTC
CASSPPQLAGSYNEQFF
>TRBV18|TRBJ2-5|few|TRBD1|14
TGTGCCAGCTCTCTTCAGGACAGGGGCGAGACCCAGTACTTC
CASSLQDRGETQYF
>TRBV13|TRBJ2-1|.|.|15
TGTGCCAGCAGCGTAAAGTGGGGACACTCTAATGAGCAGTTCTTC
CASSVKWGHSNEQFF
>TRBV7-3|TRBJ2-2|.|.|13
TGTGCCAGCAGCCGCGGTGTCACCGGGGAGCTGTTTTTT
CASSRGVTGELFF
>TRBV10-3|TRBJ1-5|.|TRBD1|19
TGTGCCATCAGTGAGAGGAGGGACAGGGGCCTTTATAGCAATCAGCCCCAGCATTTT
CAISERRDRGLYSNQPQHF
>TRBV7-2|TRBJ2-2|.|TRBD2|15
TGTGCCAGCAGCTTGGCTAGCGGGGGGGCCGAGGAGCTGTTTTTT
CASSLASGGAEELFF
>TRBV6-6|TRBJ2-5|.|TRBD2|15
TGTGCCAGCAGTCCTCTAGCGGGGGGCATTGAGACCCAGTACTTC
CASSPLAGGIETQYF
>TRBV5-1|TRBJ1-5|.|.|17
TGCGCCAGCACCTACTCCAATTGGACAGAGAACCCCCAGCCCCAGCATTTT
CASTYSNWTENPQPQHF
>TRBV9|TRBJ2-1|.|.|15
TGTGCCAGCACCGAAGGGGGGAGCTCCTACAATGAGCAGTTCTTC
CASTEGGSSYNEQFF
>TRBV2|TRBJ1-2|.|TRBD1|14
TGTGCCAGCAGTGAAGCGACAGGGACCTATGGCTACACCTTC
CASSEATGTYGYTF
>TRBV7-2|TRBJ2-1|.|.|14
TGTGCCAGCAGCTTAGTGCCTAGCGTCGATGAGCAGTTCTTC
CASSLVPSVDEQFF
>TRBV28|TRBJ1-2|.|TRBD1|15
TGTGCCAGCAGTTTATCGCACCCGGGACAGCTAGGCTACACCTTC
CASSLSHPGQLGYTF
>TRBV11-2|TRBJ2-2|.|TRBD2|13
TGTGCCGGATCTAGCGGGGGGACCGGGGAGCTGTTTTTT
CAGSSGGTGELFF
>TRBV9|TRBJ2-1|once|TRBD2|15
TGTGCCAGCAGCGCGACTAGCGGGGGGTACAATGAGCAGTTCTTC
CASSATSGGYNEQFF
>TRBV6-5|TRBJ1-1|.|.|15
TGTGCCAGCAGTTACTCGAGATGGGTGGGGACTGAAGCTTTCTTT
CASSYSRWVGTEAFF
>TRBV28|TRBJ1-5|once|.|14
TGTGCCAGCAGTCTACACACCCCCGATCAGCCCCAGCATTTT
CASSLHTPDQPQHF
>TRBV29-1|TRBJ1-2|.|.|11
TGCAGCGCCGACGGAGCCTATGGCTACACCTTC
CSADGAYGYTF
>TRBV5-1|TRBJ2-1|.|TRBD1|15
TGCGCCAGCAGCCCTCTGACAGGGGCAAGCGATGAGGGGTTCTTC
CASSPLTGASDEGFF
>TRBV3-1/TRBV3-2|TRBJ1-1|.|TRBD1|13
TGTGCCAGCAGGCGACAGGGGTCCACTGAAGCTTTCTTT
CASRRQGSTEAFF
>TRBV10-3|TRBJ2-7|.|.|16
TGTGCCATCAGTGAGTCCCTGGGGGGCCCGACCTACGAGCAGTACTTC
CAISESLGGPTYEQYF
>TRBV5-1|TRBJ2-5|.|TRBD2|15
TGCGCCAGCAGCTTGGTGAGCGGGGGGGACGAGACCCAGTACTTC
CASSLVSGGDETQYF
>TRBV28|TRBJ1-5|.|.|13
TGTGCCAGCATTGGGGGAGAAAATCAGCCCCAGCATTTT
CASIGGENQPQHF
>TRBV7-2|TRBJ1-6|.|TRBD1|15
TGTGCCAGCAGCTTATTTAGGACAGGGTCCTCACCCCTCCACTTT
CASSLFRTGSSPLHF
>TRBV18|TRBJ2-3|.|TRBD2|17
TGTGCCAGCTCACCACCTACCAGCGGGGGGGCCAGAGATACGCAGTATTTT
CASSPPTSGGARDTQYF
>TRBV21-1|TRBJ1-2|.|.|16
TGTGCCAGCAGCAAAGTAAGGGACAGGGCTAACTATGGCTACACCTTC
CASSKVRDRANYGYTF
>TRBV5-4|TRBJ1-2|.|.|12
TGTGCCAGCAGCTTAGGAGGCTATGGCTACACCTTC
CASSLGGYGYTF
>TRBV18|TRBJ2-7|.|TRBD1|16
TGTGCCAGCTCACCGTCGGGACAGAGAGGCTCCTACGAGCAGTACTTC
CASSPSGQRGSYEQYF
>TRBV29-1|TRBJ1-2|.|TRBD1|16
TGCAGCGTTGAAGTCTCGGCGGGACAGGGGGCATGGGGCTACACCTTC
CSVEVSAGQGAWGYTF
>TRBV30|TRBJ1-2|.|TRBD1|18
TGTGCCTGGACCTCCCGAACCCAGGGGGGGCGTAGGAACTATGGCTACACCTTC
CAWTSRTQGGRRNYGYTF
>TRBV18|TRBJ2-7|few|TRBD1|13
TGTGCCAGCTCATTTCGGGACAGGGGGGAGCAGTACTTC
CASSFRDRGEQYF
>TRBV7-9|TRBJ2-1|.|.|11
TGTGCCAGCAGCCCCGCCGTAGAGCAGTTCTTC
CASSPAVEQFF
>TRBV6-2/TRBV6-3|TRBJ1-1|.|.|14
TGTGCCAGCAGTTTATATACAGGGAACACTGAAGCTTTCTTT
CASSLYTGNTEAFF
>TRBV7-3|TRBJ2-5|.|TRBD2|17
TGTGCCAGCAGCTCCCAGCCTCTAGCGGGGGGGCGTGAGACCCAGTACTTC
CASSSQPLAGGRETQYF
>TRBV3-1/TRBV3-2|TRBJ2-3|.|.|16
TGTGCCAGCAGCTCAAATGTTAACCCCTGGGCAGATACGCAGTATTTT
CASSSNVNPWADTQYF
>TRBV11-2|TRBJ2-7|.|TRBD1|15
TGTGCCAGCAGCAATTTGTGGGACAGGGGGCGCGAGCAGTACTTC
CASSNLWDRGREQYF
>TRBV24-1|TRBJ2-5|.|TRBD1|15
TGTGCCACCAGTCCGGGACAGGCCTCCCAAGAGACCCAGTACTTC
CATSPGQASQETQYF
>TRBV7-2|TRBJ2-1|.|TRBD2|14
TGTGCCAGCAGCTTTGCGGGGGGCTACAATGAGCAGTTCTTC
CASSFAGGYNEQFF
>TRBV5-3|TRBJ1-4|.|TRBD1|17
TGTGCCAGAAGCTTGGCGGAGGGGGCGGGGGAAAATGAAAAACTGTTTTTT
CARSLAEGAGENEKLFF